The clone carrying this T cell receptor beta chain was observed a few times. As yet, its antigen is unknown. The sample originates from a study of shared clonotypes between healthy human individuals. Naive CD8 isolation took CD45RO-negative cells positively selected for CCR7 and excluded terminally differentiated effector memory CD45RA+ cells. The V end was cut by 3 bases, the J end by 2 bases, with 6 bases between. Germline CDR1 and CDR2: MNHEY and SMNVEV (reference sequence). There are 13 residues in the CDR3. TCRdb keeps only in-frame clones here, not all; method: immunoSEQ multiplex PCR. There are approximately 720,000 clones in the sample; under 95% occur only once, and approximately 24% lies in the top ten. Study results and limitations: Clonotype sharing among donors was expected to depend on sequencing depth.

The chain couples TRBV27 to TRBJ2-3; no reliable D call. Sequencing input: naive CD8+ T cells sorted from blood. The TCR comes from a man aged 25-40 years in good health. The chain's CDR3 is CASSLGVTDTQYF. In DNA form, the CDR3 reads TGTGCCAGCAGTTTGGGCGTCACAGATACGCAGTATTTT.